What follows are 29 T cell receptor beta chains derived from one specimen sequenced in a study of graft-versus-host responses after intestinal transplantation. Using immunoSEQ multiplex PCR, the repertoire was profiled, and TCRdb retains in-frame clones only, with some absent. Among just over 4,000 clones listed, roughly 84% were seen once. As for time point: postoperative day 105 after intestinal transplantation (dayNNNN = postoperative day). Processing released intraepithelial and lamina propria lymphocytes from the graft tissue. The sample here was ileum tissue, taken 105 days after intestinal transplantation. These receptors all come from a human patient who received an intestinal transplant, so some T cells may come from the graft donor.

The chain recombines TRBV6-5 with TRBJ1-2; TRBD1 is a possible D gene (5 bases). Trimming cost V 6 bases and J 2 bases, with 7 bases left between them. The CDR3 spans 12 residues. Per the germline V gene, CDR1 is MNHEY and CDR2 is SVGAGI. The CDR3 sequence: CASRGRNYGYTF. DNA for the CDR3: TGTGCCAGCAGGGGACGGAACTATGGCTACACCTTC.

The genes are TRBV7-9 and TRBJ1-5; D may be TRBD1 (6 bases). This CDR3 is 13 amino acids long. Trimming stripped 10 bases from V and 3 bases from J, with 13 bases between. Per germline, CDR1 SEHNR and CDR2 FQNEAQ (reference sequence). CDR3 DNA sequence: TGTGCCAACAAGGACAGCTCCAATCAGCCCCAGCATTTT. Amino acids: CANKDSSNQPQHF.

V usage is TRBV2 and J usage is TRBJ2-3; TRBD2 aligns across 14 bases. This CDR3 spans 19 amino acids. The germline gives CDR1 SNHLY, CDR2 FYNNEI. J lost 4 bases, V lost 5 bases, and 14 bases had no gene match. The CDR3 bases are TGTGCCAGCAGTCTTCTGGGACAGGGGACTAGCGGGAGTGCAGATACGCAGTATTTT. It yields the protein CASSLLGQGTSGSADTQYF. Drawing the rest from reference TRBV2 and TRBJ2-3, the complete variable domain is EPEVTQTPSHQVTQMGQEVILRCVPISNHLYFYWYRQILGQKVEFLVSFYNNEISEKSEIFDDQFSVERPDGSNFTLKIRSTKLEDSAMYFCASSLLGQGTSGSADTQYFGPGTRLTVL.

This clone is a singleton in its sample. The chain combines TRBV6-5 with TRBJ1-2; 8 nucleotides agree with TRBD1. The V gene's germline CDR1 is MNHEY and CDR2 SVGAGI. The CDR3 has 13 residues. V gave up 0 bases and J gave up 8 bases; unmatched junction bases: 2. Here the CDR3 reads CASSYSDRAGYTF. CDR3 coding DNA: TGTGCCAGCAGTTACTCGGACAGGGCCGGCTACACCTTC.

This clone came up once. This chain links TRBV19 with TRBJ2-3; 9 bases map to TRBD2. This CDR3 has 16 amino acids. Germline V lookup: CDR1 LNHDA, CDR2 SQIVND (reference sequence). J gave up 4 bases and V 0 bases, and 5 bases lay outside the gene matches. The DNA of the CDR3 is TGTGCCAGTAGTATAGATAGCGGGGGAGGCCCAGATACGCAGTATTTT. The encoded protein is CASSIDSGGGPDTQYF.

The rearrangement joins TRBV6-4 to TRBJ2-1, with TRBD2 matching 14 bases. V lost 5 bases to trimming and J lost 5 bases; unmatched junction nucleotides: 2. The CDR3 spans 15 residues. Germline V gene data show CDR1 as MRHNA and CDR2 as SNTAGT. CDR3 DNA sequence: TGTGCCAGCAGTCGACTAGCGGGGGGGGACAATGAGCAGTTCTTC. It encodes CASSRLAGGDNEQFF.

The chain carries TRBV28 and TRBJ1-5, with D possibly being TRBD1 (5 bases). V lost 3 bases and J 3 bases, leaving 15 bases between the germline ends. CDR1 and CDR2 from the germline V gene are MDHEN and SYDVKM. The CDR3 is 16 residues long. CDR3 bases: TGTGCCAGCAGTTTTCCCCTTGACAGTCCCAATCAGCCCCAGCATTTT. Its protein product is CASSFPLDSPNQPQHF.

This chain uses TRBV5-1 with TRBJ2-3, with 7 bases that match TRBD1. The CDR3 consists of 13 residues. Germline-derived CDR1 and CDR2 are SGHRS and YFSETQ. Trimming cost V 4 bases and J 4 bases; bases outside gene matches: 3. CDR3 sequence reads: CASSRQGADTQYF. CDR3 bases: TGCGCCAGCAGCCGACAGGGAGCAGATACGCAGTATTTT.

The chain uses TRBV19 and TRBJ1-5; D remains ambiguous. Trimming took 5 bases from V and 3 from J, leaving 5 bases between them. Per germline, CDR1 LNHDA and CDR2 SQIVND (reference sequence). CDR3 length: 12 residues. The CDR3 sequence is CASSDYNQPQHF. DNA of the CDR3: TGTGCCAGTAGTGATTACAATCAGCCCCAGCATTTT.

The rearrangement joins TRBV22-1 to TRBJ2-6. TRBV22-1 counts as a pseudogene. The CDR3 is 18 residues long. This CDR3 is CPGRHNGKRQSRANVLTF. The CDR3 DNA is TGTCCTGGGAGGCACAATGGAAAGCGACAAAGTCGGGCCAACGTCCTGACTTTC.

The chain recombines TRBV27 with TRBJ1-2, with D possibly being TRBD1 (6 bases). V lost 2 bases and J 6 bases, leaving 13 bases between the germline ends. Germline V gene sequence: CDR1 MNHEY, CDR2 SMNVEV (reference sequence). The CDR3 runs to 14 residues. The CDR3 reads CASSLGVRGHGYTF. The CDR3, as DNA: TGTGCCAGCAGTTTAGGGGTTCGGGGGCATGGCTACACCTTC.

The rearrangement uses TRBV29-1 and TRBJ2-5; 9 bases map to TRBD1. The CDR3 runs to 13 residues. With V trimmed by 4 bases and J by 5 bases, 5 bases remained unmatched. Germline V gene sequence: CDR1 SQVTM, CDR2 ANQGSEA. CDR3 region: CSVGDRVGETQYF. In DNA, the CDR3 is TGCAGCGTTGGGGACAGGGTGGGCGAGACCCAGTACTTC.

CDR3 sequence reads: CASSQDQVRGANTEAFF. The CDR3 coding sequence is TGCGCCAGCAGCCAAGATCAAGTCAGGGGGGCGAACACTGAAGCTTTCTTT. This sequence joins TRBV4-1 and TRBJ1-1, with 7 bases that match TRBD1. The CDR3 covers 17 residues. Germline loops: CDR1 MGHRA, CDR2 YSYEKL. Germline trimming cut 0 bases from V and 1 base from J; bases unmatched to any gene: 8.

The chain carries TRBV10-3 and TRBJ2-7, with 11 positions matching TRBD1. Unmatched junction bases numbered 1, after V lost 4 bases and J lost 2 bases. The V gene's germline CDR1 is ENHRY and CDR2 SYGVKD. This CDR3 is built from 14 residues. CDR3 bases: TGTGCCATCAGTGCGGGACAGGGGGCCTACGAGCAGTACTTC. Translated: CAISAGQGAYEQYF.

This clone turned up a few times. This rearrangement joins TRBV19 to TRBJ2-5, with TRBD2 identical over 12 bases. The ends lost 1 base at V and 3 bases at J; junction bases unmatched: 3. Germline V lookup: CDR1 LNHDA, CDR2 SQIVND (reference sequence). The CDR3 runs to 16 residues. The CDR3 here is CASSIGTSGRKETQYF. The CDR3 nucleotides read TGTGCCAGTAGTATAGGAACTAGCGGGAGGAAAGAGACCCAGTACTTC.

The chain is built from TRBV12-5 and TRBJ2-7; 7 bases line up with TRBD2. Trimming removed 3 bases from V and 4 bases from J; junction bases left unmatched: 6. The CDR3 contains 14 residues. Germline CDR1 is LGHNT and CDR2 is FRNRAP. CDR3 in amino acids: CASGFERGGYEQYF. DNA of the CDR3: TGTGCTAGTGGTTTCGAGCGGGGCGGGTACGAGCAGTACTTC.

This chain connects TRBV9 to TRBJ2-2, with TRBD1 as a possible D gene (5 bases). Between the trimmed V and J ends, which lost 0 bases and 6 bases, there was a span of 12 bases. The CDR3 is 15 residues long. Germline lookup yields CDR1 SGDLS and CDR2 YYNGEE. In DNA form, the CDR3 reads TGTGCCAGCAGCGTAGGGCAGGGAACGGCCGGGGAGCTGTTTTTT. Residues: CASSVGQGTAGELFF. The whole variable domain, filled in from reference TRBV9 and TRBJ2-2, reads DSGVTQTPKHLITATGQRVTLRCSPRSGDLSVYWYQQSLDQGLQFLIQYYNGEERAKGNILERFSAQQFPDLHSELNLSSLELGDSALYFCASSVGQGTAGELFFGEGSRLTVL.

The genes are TRBV6-6 and TRBJ2-7; possible D gene TRBD1, 6 bases. V gave up 5 bases and J gave up 4 bases, with 9 bases separating them. Germline V gene lookup returns CDR1 MNHNY and CDR2 SVGAGI (reference sequence). This CDR3 is 12 amino acids long. The CDR3 bases are TGTGCCAGCAGTGACAGGTTTTACGAGCAGTACTTC. Residues: CASSDRFYEQYF.

This clone was found once. This rearrangement joins TRBV14 to TRBJ2-7; a possible D gene is TRBD2 (6 bases). Trimming left V 1 base short and J 2 bases short, with 6 bases between. Germline V CDR1 and CDR2: SGHDN, FVKESK. There are 13 residues in the CDR3. This CDR3 is CASSQAGAYEQYF. The CDR3 DNA reads TGTGCCAGCAGCCAAGCGGGGGCCTACGAGCAGTACTTC. The full variable domain, its missing parts supplied by reference TRBV14 and TRBJ2-7, is EAGVTQFPSHSVIEKGQTVTLRCDPISGHDNLYWYRRVMGKEIKFLLHFVKESKQDESGMPNNRFLAERTGGTYSTLKVQPAELEDSGVYFCASSQAGAYEQYFGPGTRLTVT.

This clone was counted between two and nine times. V gene TRBV4-1 combines with J gene TRBJ2-7, with a weak D call TRBD2 (5 bases). Germline assignment: CDR1 MGHRA and CDR2 YSYEKL. Trimming cost V 4 bases and J 6 bases, with 10 bases left between them. The CDR3 runs to 12 residues. The CDR3 loop is CASSPPRGEQYF. The DNA for the CDR3 is TGCGCCAGCAGCCCCCCCCGGGGCGAGCAGTACTTC.

This chain connects TRBV27 to TRBJ2-1; D possibly corresponds to TRBD1 (5 bases). Germline values: CDR1 MNHEY, CDR2 SMNVEV (reference sequence). The CDR3 runs to 13 residues. Trimming took 2 bases from V and 4 from J, leaving 6 bases between them. The CDR3 coding sequence is TGTGCCAGCAGTTTAACAGGTTACAATGAGCAGTTCTTC. It translates to CASSLTGYNEQFF.

The chain employs TRBV5-1 and TRBJ2-7, with 8 nucleotides matching TRBD2. Germline-derived CDR1 and CDR2 are SGHRS and YFSETQ. After removal of 0 bases from V and 5 bases from J, the junction contained 4 bases not matched to a gene. The length of the CDR3 is 14 residues. In nucleotides, the CDR3 is TGCGCCAGCAGCTTGGCAGCGGGAGAAGACGAGCAGTACTTC. Encoded protein: CASSLAAGEDEQYF.

The V and J genes are TRBV6-5 and TRBJ2-3, with D perhaps given as TRBD1 or TRBD2 (5 bases each). Trimming took 0 bases from V and 0 from J, leaving 7 bases between them. The CDR3 consists of 15 residues. Germline V lookup: CDR1 MNHEY, CDR2 SVGAGI. The CDR3 coding sequence is TGTGCCAGCAGTTACTCCCGGGACAGCACAGATACGCAGTATTTT. Translation: CASSYSRDSTDTQYF.

The chain is built from TRBV5-4 and TRBJ2-7, with 8 bases lining up with TRBD1. V lost 3 bases and J lost 3; bases outside the gene matches: 2. In germline, CDR1 is SGHNT, CDR2 YYREEE (reference sequence). This CDR3 has 13 residues. CDR3: CASSSGQGYEQYF. Here the CDR3 DNA reads TGTGCCAGCAGCTCCGGACAGGGCTACGAGCAGTACTTC.

The chain uses TRBV5-4 and TRBJ1-1, with no clear D. The V gene lost 3 bases and the J gene lost 0 bases, with 18 bases spanning the gap. Germline V CDR1 and CDR2: SGHNT, YYREEE (reference sequence). The CDR3 extends over 17 amino acids. CDR3 sequence: CASSSRPFHLLNTEAFF. The CDR3 DNA reads TGTGCCAGCAGCTCTCGACCCTTCCACTTGCTGAACACTGAAGCTTTCTTT.

Within the sample, this clone is large. The chain links TRBV19 to TRBJ2-2; 14 nucleotides match TRBD2. Germline loops: CDR1 LNHDA, CDR2 SQIVND (reference sequence). V trimming: 4 bases; J trimming: 6 bases; junction bases outside the gene matches: 1. This CDR3 comprises 15 residues. The CDR3 spells CASSRLAGGPGELFF. For the CDR3, the DNA is TGTGCCAGTAGTAGACTAGCGGGGGGGCCCGGGGAGCTGTTTTTT.

V usage is TRBV12-5 and J usage is TRBJ1-1; 9 bases map to TRBD1. The CDR3 runs to 15 residues. Germline V gives CDR1 LGHNT, CDR2 FRNRAP. Unmatched junction bases numbered 4, after V lost 4 bases and J lost 1 base. DNA for the CDR3: TGTGCTAGTGGTTCGAACAGGGGGCGGAACACTGAAGCTTTCTTT. This sequence encodes CASGSNRGRNTEAFF.

The rearrangement links TRBV25-1 to TRBJ1-2; D is unresolved. The CDR3 spans 16 residues. Germline-derived CDR1 and CDR2 are MGHDK and SYGVNS. The V end lost 1 base, the J end lost 5 bases, and 17 bases lay between the germline ends. The CDR3, as DNA: TGTGCCAGCAGTGAATCGGCCGGACGTGGGGATTATGGCTACACCTTC. It translates to CASSESAGRGDYGYTF.

The V gene is TRBV5-1, the J gene TRBJ2-3; D might be TRBD1 (5 bases). Between the trimmed V and J ends, which lost 0 bases and 1 base, there was a span of 9 bases. From germline, CDR1 is SGHRS and CDR2 YFSETQ. This CDR3 region has 15 residues. The CDR3 reads CASSLDPGRTDTQYF. For the CDR3, the DNA is TGCGCCAGCAGCTTGGATCCAGGGCGCACAGATACGCAGTATTTT.